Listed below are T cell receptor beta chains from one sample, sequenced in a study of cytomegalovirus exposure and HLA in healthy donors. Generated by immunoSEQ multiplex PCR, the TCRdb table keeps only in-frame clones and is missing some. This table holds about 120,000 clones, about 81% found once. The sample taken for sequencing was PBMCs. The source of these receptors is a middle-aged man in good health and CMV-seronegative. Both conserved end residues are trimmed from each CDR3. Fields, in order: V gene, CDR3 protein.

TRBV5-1,ASSLTGSYGYT
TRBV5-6,ASSFTSGRTEQY
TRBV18,ASSPRRDGNTIY
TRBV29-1,SVGELYPYNEQF
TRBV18,ASSPGASLRNTIY
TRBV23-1,AMRGARSNQPQH
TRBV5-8,ASSLRTGVLETQY
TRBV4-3,ASSQTGQGAGYGYT
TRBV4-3,ASSQDEQGDGYT
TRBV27,ASSFGLAGGTEQY
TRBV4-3,ASSLGGGGNSPLH
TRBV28,ASSRQANEKLF
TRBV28,ASVGGGFSGANVLT
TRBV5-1,ASSLSLAGDTQY
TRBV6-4,ASSPDWSSYNEQF
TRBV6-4,ASRILAGNTGELF
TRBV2,ASRGGIYEQY
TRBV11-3,ASSLDSGTYNEQF
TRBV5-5,ASSQAIRNTEAF
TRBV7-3,ASSSGMSGRPYTGELF
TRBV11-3,ASSLAEGADNEQF
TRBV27,ASSLWAGFYGYT
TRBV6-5,ASSYASSYEQY
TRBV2,ASSKTANQETQY
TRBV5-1,ASSSLITGGNSPLH
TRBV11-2,ASSLDLSRGSYEQY
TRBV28,ASSSGGSSETQY
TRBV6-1,ASSESGSGGSGGTQY
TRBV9,ASSVVGGGDGYT
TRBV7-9,ASSSGMGFSWNQPQH
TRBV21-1,ASSQVRGHQPQH
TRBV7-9,ASTPGLAGGYEQY
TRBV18,ASSPGRNEQF
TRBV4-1,ASSPGNTEAF
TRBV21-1,ASGDYGYT
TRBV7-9,ASSQGMDRALYGYT
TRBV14,ASSPKRLTEAF
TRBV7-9,ASIMGAGNTIY
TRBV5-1,ASSPQDGGPYGYT
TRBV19,ASRSGSRTGELF
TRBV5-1,ASSKGHENTEAF
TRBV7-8,ASSLAPLGRGLGMVNYGYT
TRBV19,ASSTIPGVAKNSQY
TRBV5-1,ASSPQPTGAPGTEAF
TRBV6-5,ASSYSGTGVYEQY
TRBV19,ASSRQGGEKLF
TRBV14,ASSQDQGAVYGYT
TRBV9,ASSRGTDTQY
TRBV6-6,ASNRGPGGNEQF
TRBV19,ASSIATGVNQPQH
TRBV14,ASSQLDRGYNEKLF
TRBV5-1,ASSLSRDREIKPNTGELF
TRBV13,ASSSRGQNTGELF
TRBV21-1,ASSKQSRQGLTGELF